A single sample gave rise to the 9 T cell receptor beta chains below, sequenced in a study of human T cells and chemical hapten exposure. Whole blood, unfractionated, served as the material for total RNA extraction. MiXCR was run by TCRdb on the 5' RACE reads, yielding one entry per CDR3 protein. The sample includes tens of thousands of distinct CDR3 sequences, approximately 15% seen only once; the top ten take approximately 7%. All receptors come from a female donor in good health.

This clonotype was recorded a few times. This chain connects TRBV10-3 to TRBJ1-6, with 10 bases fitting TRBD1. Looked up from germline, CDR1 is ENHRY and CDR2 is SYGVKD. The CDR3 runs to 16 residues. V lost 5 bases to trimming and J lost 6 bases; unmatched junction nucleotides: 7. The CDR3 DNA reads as TGTGCCATCAGTACGTCCGGGACAGGGGTTAATTCACCCCTCCACTTT. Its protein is CAISTSGTGVNSPLHF.

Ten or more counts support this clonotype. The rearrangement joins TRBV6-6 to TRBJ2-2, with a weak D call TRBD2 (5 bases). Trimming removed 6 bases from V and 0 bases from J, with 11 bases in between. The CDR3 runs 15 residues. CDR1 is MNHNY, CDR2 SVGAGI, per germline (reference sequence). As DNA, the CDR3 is TGTGCCAGCAGCCAAAGGGAGTCGAACACCGGGGAGCTGTTTTTT. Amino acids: CASSQRESNTGELFF.

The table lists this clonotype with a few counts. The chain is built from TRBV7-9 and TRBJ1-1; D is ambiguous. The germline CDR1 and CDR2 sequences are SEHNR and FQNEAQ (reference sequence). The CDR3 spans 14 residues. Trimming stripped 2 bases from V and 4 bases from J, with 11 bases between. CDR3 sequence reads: CASSLKGPSTEAFF. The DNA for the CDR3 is TGTGCCAGCAGCTTAAAGGGTCCAAGCACTGAAGCTTTCTTT.

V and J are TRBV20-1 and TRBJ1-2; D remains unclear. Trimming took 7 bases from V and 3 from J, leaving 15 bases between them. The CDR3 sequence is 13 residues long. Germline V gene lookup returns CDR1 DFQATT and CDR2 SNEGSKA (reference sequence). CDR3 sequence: CSGTTAGDYGYTF. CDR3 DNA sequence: TGCAGTGGGACGACGGCGGGTGACTATGGCTACACCTTC.

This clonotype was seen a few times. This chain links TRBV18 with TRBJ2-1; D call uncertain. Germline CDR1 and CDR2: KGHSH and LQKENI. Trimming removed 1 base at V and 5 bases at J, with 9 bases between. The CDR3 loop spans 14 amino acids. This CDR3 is CASSPRVTDNEQFF. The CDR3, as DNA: TGTGCCAGCTCACCACGGGTAACAGACAATGAGCAGTTCTTC.

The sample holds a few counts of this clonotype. CDR3 sequence reads: CSVEPPDTSTDTQYF. As DNA, the CDR3 is TGCAGCGTTGAACCCCCGGACACTAGCACAGATACGCAGTATTTT. This sequence joins TRBV29-1 and TRBJ2-3, with a weak D call TRBD1 (5 bases). Germline loops: CDR1 SQVTM, CDR2 ANQGSEA. Trimming took off 2 bases at V and 0 bases at J, with 12 bases between the two ends. The CDR3 covers 15 residues.

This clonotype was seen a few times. The CDR3 is CSARTEGADTQYF. The CDR3, as DNA: TGCAGTGCCAGGACAGAAGGAGCAGATACGCAGTATTTT. The chain carries TRBV20-1 and TRBJ2-3, with D possibly being TRBD1 (6 bases). Deletions cut 6 bases from V and 4 bases from J, with 14 bases between. CDR3 length equals 13 residues. Per the germline V gene, CDR1 is DFQATT and CDR2 is SNEGSKA (reference sequence).

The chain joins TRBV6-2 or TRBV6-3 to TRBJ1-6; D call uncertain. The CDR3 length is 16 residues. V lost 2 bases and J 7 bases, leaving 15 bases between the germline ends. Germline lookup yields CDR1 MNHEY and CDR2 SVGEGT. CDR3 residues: CASSYRPEVKNSPLHF. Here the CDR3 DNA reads TGTGCCAGCAGTTACCGTCCAGAGGTGAAGAATTCACCCCTCCACTTT.

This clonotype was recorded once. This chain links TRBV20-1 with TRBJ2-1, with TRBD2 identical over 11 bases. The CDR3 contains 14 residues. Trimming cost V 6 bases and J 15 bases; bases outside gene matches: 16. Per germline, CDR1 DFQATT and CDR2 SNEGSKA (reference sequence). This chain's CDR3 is CSAPPSDSGGAMFF. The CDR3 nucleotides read TGCAGTGCGCCTCCCTCCGATAGCGGGGGGGCGATGTTCTTC.